Listed below are T cell receptor beta chains from one sample, sequenced in a study of technical replicates of blood from a few donors. TCRdb's table, derived via immunoSEQ multiplex PCR, lists solely in-frame clones and lacks some. The data hold around 90,000 clones, with 94% observed a single time. Material: T cells isolated from PBMCs. All receptors come from a human donor in good health. CDR3s include the opening cysteine and the closing phenylalanine or tryptophan. A D gene is named only where the DNA matches it firmly. The size entry is marked missing in some rows and otherwise reads once, few, many or a size class.

d_call	clone_size	v_call	cdr3_length	j_call	cdr3_aa	cdr3_nt
TRBD2	-	TRBV28	13	TRBJ2-5	CASSLPGGETQYF	TGTGCCAGCAGTTTACCGGGAGGAGAGACCCAGTACTTC
-	-	TRBV18	14	TRBJ2-7	CASSPPEVSYEQYF	TGTGCCAGCTCACCACCGGAGGTTTCCTACGAGCAGTACTTC
TRBD1	-	TRBV6-5	16	TRBJ1-6	CASSYGQGAFYSPLHF	TGTGCCAGCAGTTATGGACAGGGGGCCTTTTATTCACCCCTCCACTTT
-	-	TRBV7-9	14	TRBJ2-1	CASFASAFRNEQFF	TGTGCTAGCTTCGCGTCCGCGTTTCGGAATGAGCAGTTCTTC
-	-	TRBV9	14	TRBJ1-5	CASSVGQTNQPQHF	TGTGCCAGCAGCGTAGGCCAGACAAATCAGCCCCAGCATTTT
TRBD1	-	TRBV25-1	15	TRBJ1-3	CASSDSRGSGNTIYF	TGTGCCAGCAGTGACTCCAGGGGGTCTGGAAACACCATATATTTT
-	-	TRBV6-4	10	TRBJ2-7	CASSDYWQYF	TGTGCCAGCAGTGACTACTGGCAGTACTTC
-	-	TRBV10-2	14	TRBJ2-3	CASHQDFSTDTQYF	TGCGCCAGCCACCAGGACTTTTCCACAGATACGCAGTATTTT
-	-	TRBV27	16	TRBJ2-3	CASKRGAGTSTDTQYF	TGTGCCAGCAAAAGAGGGGCGGGGACTAGCACAGATACGCAGTATTTT
TRBD1	-	TRBV5-1	14	TRBJ2-7	CASSSQGVIDEQYF	TGCGCCAGCAGCTCACAGGGGGTCATCGACGAGCAGTACTTC
-	-	TRBV7-9	13	TRBJ1-6	CASSLSGEGPLHF	TGTGCCAGCAGCTTATCGGGGGAGGGACCCCTCCACTTT
-	-	TRBV11-3	15	TRBJ2-3	CASSLGLDFTDTQYF	TGTGCCAGCAGCTTAGGATTGGACTTCACAGATACGCAGTATTTT
TRBD2	once	TRBV18	14	TRBJ2-5	CASSLTAGEETQYF	TGTGCCAGCTCACTTACAGCGGGGGAAGAGACCCAGTACTTC
TRBD1	-	TRBV7-9	18	TRBJ2-5	CASSLGSSGTGIGETQYF	TGTGCCAGCAGCTTAGGGTCCTCCGGGACAGGAATTGGAGAGACCCAGTACTTC
-	-	TRBV19	14	TRBJ2-5	CASSSRGSQETQYF	TGTGCCAGTAGCTCCAGGGGTTCTCAAGAGACCCAGTACTTC
-	-	TRBV5-1	14	TRBJ1-2	CASSSTGTNYGYTF	TGCGCCAGCAGCTCGACCGGGACTAACTATGGCTACACCTTC
TRBD2	-	TRBV19	17	TRBJ2-3	CASSISGLAVRLDTQYF	TGTGCCAGTAGTATTTCAGGACTAGCGGTGAGGCTTGATACGCAGTATTTT
-	few	TRBV7-9	14	TRBJ1-1	CASSFGQMNTEAFF	TGTGCCAGCAGCTTTGGGCAGATGAACACTGAAGCTTTCTTT
-	-	TRBV5-1	14	TRBJ1-3	CASSLGGSGNTIYF	TGCGCCAGCAGCTTGGGAGGGTCTGGAAACACCATATATTTT
-	once	TRBV5-1	14	TRBJ1-2	CASSLGTETYGYTF	TGCGCCAGCAGCTTGGGGACAGAGACCTATGGCTACACCTTC
TRBD1	-	TRBV2	14	TRBJ2-5	CASSEGTGVETQYF	TGTGCCAGCAGTGAAGGGACAGGGGTAGAGACCCAGTACTTC
TRBD1	-	TRBV14	12	TRBJ1-1	CASGDRGTEAFF	TGTGCCAGCGGGGACAGGGGCACTGAAGCTTTCTTT
-	-	TRBV7-9	17	TRBJ1-4	CASSLIISDGVREKLFF	TGTGCCAGCAGCTTAATCATCAGCGACGGCGTGCGTGAAAAACTGTTTTTT
-	-	TRBV4-1	14	TRBJ2-7	CASSQVAEDYEQYF	TGCGCCAGCAGCCAAGTCGCAGAAGATTACGAGCAGTACTTC
TRBD2	-	TRBV2	16	TRBJ2-2	CASSVLAGGGSGELFF	TGTGCCAGCAGTGTGTTAGCGGGGGGTGGATCCGGGGAGCTGTTTTTT
TRBD2	-	TRBV5-1	17	TRBJ2-1	CASSLVPSGGSYNEQFF	TGCGCCAGCAGCTTGGTTCCTAGCGGGGGCTCCTACAATGAGCAGTTCTTC
TRBD1	-	TRBV4-1	14	TRBJ1-2	CASSRTGDLYGYTF	TGCGCCAGCAGCCGGACAGGCGACCTCTATGGCTACACCTTC
TRBD1	-	TRBV5-1	14	TRBJ1-2	CASSTTGTAHGYTF	TGCGCCAGCAGCACTACCGGGACAGCACATGGCTACACCTTC
-	-	TRBV9	13	TRBJ2-7	CASSVEDSYEQYF	TGTGCCAGCAGCGTAGAGGACAGCTACGAGCAGTACTTC
-	-	TRBV2	13	TRBJ2-1	CAGGDSSNNEQFF	TGTGCCGGAGGAGACTCATCAAACAATGAGCAGTTCTTC
TRBD2	-	TRBV9	15	TRBJ2-3	CASSEGGRGTDTQYF	TGTGCCAGCAGCGAAGGCGGGAGAGGCACAGATACGCAGTATTTT